What follows are 8 T cell receptor beta chains derived from one specimen sequenced in a study of blood T cell repertoires in COVID-19. Produced via immunoSEQ multiplex PCR; TCRdb's table is partial and in-frame only. This table holds more than 100,000 clones, roughly 90% found once. Sequencing used peripheral blood. The receptor set was obtained from a woman at least 80 years old in a cohort sampled during active COVID-19.

This clone occurred a few times. The V gene is TRBV19, the J gene TRBJ1-5; possible D gene TRBD1, 5 bases. Trimming took 5 bases from V and 0 from J, leaving 11 bases between them. CDR3 size: 15 residues. Germline loops: CDR1 LNHDA, CDR2 SQIVND (reference sequence). The CDR3 protein is CASSQTGGSNQPQHF. The CDR3, as DNA: TGTGCCAGTAGTCAAACGGGGGGTAGCAATCAGCCCCAGCATTTT.

This chain connects TRBV6-6 to TRBJ2-3; D remains unclear. Germline V lookup: CDR1 MNHNY, CDR2 SVGAGI (reference sequence). This CDR3 is built from 14 residues. V was trimmed by 0 bases and J by 0 bases, leaving 4 bases between them. CDR3 nucleotides: TGTGCCAGCAGTTACTCGTCTAGCACAGATACGCAGTATTTT. This sequence encodes CASSYSSSTDTQYF.

This clone turned up a few times. The rearrangement uses TRBV18 and TRBJ2-7, with TRBD1 matching over 10 bases. J lost 1 base, V lost 3 bases, and 3 bases had no gene match. The CDR3 has 15 residues. Germline values: CDR1 KGHSH, CDR2 LQKENI. Written as DNA, the CDR3 is TGTGCCAGCTCACCGGACAGGGGGAAATCCTACGAGCAGTACTTC. Translated, it gives CASSPDRGKSYEQYF.

The chain employs TRBV5-1 and TRBJ2-5; 8 bases align to TRBD1. The CDR3 runs to 11 residues. Germline V lookup: CDR1 SGHRS, CDR2 YFSETQ. J lost 10 bases, V lost 4 bases, and 3 bases had no gene match. CDR3 sequence reads: CASSGQGIQYF. The CDR3 DNA follows: TGCGCCAGCAGCGGACAGGGAATCCAGTACTTC.

The chain combines TRBV9 with TRBJ2-7; TRBD2 is a possible D gene (6 bases). This CDR3 has 15 amino acids. The V end was cut by 0 bases, the J end by 3 bases, with 13 bases between. Germline values: CDR1 SGDLS, CDR2 YYNGEE. The CDR3 sequence: CASSVGTTYLYEQYF. In nucleotides, the CDR3 is TGTGCCAGCAGCGTAGGGACTACCTACCTCTACGAGCAGTACTTC.

The chain has TRBV15 and TRBJ1-2, with D uncertain. V lost 4 bases and J 8 bases, leaving 17 bases between the germline ends. Germline V lookup: CDR1 LNHNV, CDR2 YYDKDF (reference sequence). This CDR3 region has 14 residues. The CDR3 sequence: CATSTAARSLGYTF. Written as DNA, the CDR3 is TGTGCCACCAGCACGGCGGCCCGATCATTAGGCTACACCTTC.

The V call is TRBV30, the J call TRBJ1-4; D is uncertain. Germline CDR1 GTSNPN, CDR2 SVGIG (reference sequence). The CDR3 contains 12 residues. The germline V and J ends were trimmed by 5 bases and 4 bases, with 8 bases remaining between them. The chain's CDR3 is CAWAGNNEKLFF. The CDR3 DNA follows: TGTGCCTGGGCGGGAAATAATGAAAAACTGTTTTTT.

The chain carries TRBV11-3 and TRBJ1-1; 7 bases fit TRBD1. This CDR3 has 13 residues. Germline loops: CDR1 SGHNT, CDR2 YENEEA. Trimming cost V 5 bases and J 1 base; bases outside gene matches: 1. The CDR3 nucleotides read TGTGCCAGCAGCCAGGGGGAGAACACTGAAGCTTTCTTT. Translation gives CASSQGENTEAFF. Looking up the rest from reference TRBV11-3 and TRBJ1-1 gives the full variable domain: EAGVVQSPRYKIIEKKQPVAFWCNPISGHNTLYWYLQNLGQGPELLIRYENEEAVDDSQLPKDRFSAERLKGVDSTLKIQPAELGDSAVYLCASSQGENTEAFFGQGTRLTVV.